A selection of T cell receptor beta chains follows, all from one sample in a study of regulatory T cells in long-lasting Graves disease. TCRdb ran MiXCR on the multiplex PCR reads and lists one entry per CDR3 protein. The table lists roughly 520,000 distinct CDR3 sequences, around 12% of them singletons. These data were likewise used in another study, on T cells in Graves' hyperthyroidism and ophthalmopathy.

The sample was peripheral blood mononuclear cells (PBMCs), taken at new diagnosis, from a patient treated with antithyroid drugs. The receptors stem from a woman in her twenties or thirties with Graves disease. Each CDR3 is given with its conserved first and last residue. D genes are given only for firm matches. Rows may omit the clone size; those that give it use once, few, many or a size class.

>TRBD1|few|TRBJ2-7|TRBV9
CASSVGGRGLYEQYF
TGTGCCAGCAGCGTAGGCGGCAGGGGGTTGTACGAGCAGTACTTC
>TRBD2|.|TRBJ2-5|TRBV27
CASSLYTTGTLAGGETQYF
TGTGCCAGCAGTTTATACACCACGGGAACACTAGCGGGAGGAGAGACCCAGTACTTC
>.|.|TRBJ2-5|TRBV29-1
CSANRDIQETQYF
TGCAGCGCTAACCGGGACATACAAGAGACCCAGTACTTC
>.|.|TRBJ2-1|TRBV9
CASSVGEESSYNEQFF
TGTGCCAGCAGCGTAGGGGAGGAGAGCTCCTACAATGAGCAGTTCTTC
>TRBD1|.|TRBJ2-7|TRBV20-1
CSAETGQDREQYF
TGCAGTGCAGAGACAGGGCAAGACCGCGAGCAGTACTTC
>TRBD1|many|TRBJ2-7|TRBV9
CASSVGTGWREQYF
TGTGCCAGCAGCGTAGGGACAGGGTGGCGCGAGCAGTACTTC
>.|many|TRBJ1-2|TRBV27
CASSLGGAHGYTF
TGTGCCAGCAGCTTGGGGGGGGCTCATGGCTACACCTTC
>.|many|TRBJ1-2|TRBV5-5
CASSFGGAGSYGYTF
TGTGCCAGCAGCTTTGGAGGTGCAGGGAGCTATGGCTACACCTTC
>TRBD1|.|TRBJ2-7|TRBV19
CASRMKGASSYEQYF
TGTGCCAGTAGGATGAAGGGGGCCAGCTCCTACGAGCAGTACTTC
>.|.|TRBJ1-2|TRBV7-9
CASSLGNSDGYTF
TGTGCCAGCAGCTTAGGAAACAGTGATGGCTACACCTTC
>.|.|TRBJ2-3|TRBV3-1
CASSQDGRTDTQYF
TGTGCCAGCAGCCAAGACGGGCGTACAGATACGCAGTATTTT
>.|few|TRBJ1-2|TRBV7-2
CASSLAGGEGGYTF
TGTGCCAGCAGCTTAGCGGGAGGTGAGGGAGGCTACACCTTC
>.|.|TRBJ2-7|TRBV29-1
CSVEDGRNEQYF
TGCAGCGTTGAAGATGGGCGGAATGAGCAGTACTTC
>TRBD2|many|TRBJ2-2|TRBV28
CASSESGRGPGELFF
TGTGCCAGCAGTGAGAGCGGGAGGGGCCCCGGGGAGCTGTTTTTT
>TRBD1|.|TRBJ1-2|TRBV11-3
CASSFERGQAHYGYTF
TGTGCCAGCAGCTTTGAGCGAGGACAGGCCCACTATGGCTACACCTTC
>.|many|TRBJ1-1|TRBV24-1
CATSASENTEAFF
TGTGCCACCAGCGCGTCGGAGAACACTGAAGCTTTCTTT
>TRBD1|many|TRBJ1-5|TRBV2
CASDSIGQAWGYSNQPQHF
TGTGCCAGCGATTCCATTGGACAGGCGTGGGGTTATAGCAATCAGCCCCAGCATTTT
>TRBD2|few|TRBJ2-7|TRBV20-1
CSARASGEPYEQYF
TGCAGTGCTAGAGCTAGCGGGGAACCCTACGAGCAGTACTTC
>TRBD2|many|TRBJ2-7|TRBV13
CASSKAGAYEQYF
TGTGCCAGCAGTAAAGCGGGAGCCTACGAGCAGTACTTC
>TRBD1|.|TRBJ2-5|TRBV7-9
CASSLAPPGTGVTRETQYF
TGTGCCAGCAGCTTAGCACCCCCCGGGACAGGGGTGACGAGGGAGACCCAGTACTTC
>.|.|TRBJ1-1|TRBV29-1
CSVDIPMNTEAFF
TGCAGCGTTGACATCCCTATGAACACTGAAGCTTTCTTT
>.|many|TRBJ2-3|TRBV7-2
CASSFPLITDTQYF
TGTGCCAGCAGCTTCCCCCTCATCACAGATACGCAGTATTTT
>TRBD1|many|TRBJ1-1|TRBV2
CASRRDRGDTEAFF
TGTGCCAGCAGAAGGGACAGGGGGGACACTGAAGCTTTCTTT
>TRBD2|few|TRBJ2-2|TRBV7-2
CASSLFGLADFTGELFF
TGTGCCAGCAGCCTCTTCGGACTAGCGGATTTCACCGGGGAGCTGTTTTTT
>.|many|TRBJ2-5|TRBV20-1
CSARDRAGQETQYF
TGCAGTGCTAGAGATAGGGCCGGACAAGAGACCCAGTACTTC
>.|.|TRBJ2-5|TRBV6-5
CASSYSPYRSPSSEETQYF
TGTGCCAGCAGTTACTCGCCTTACAGGAGTCCCAGTAGTGAAGAGACCCAGTACTTC
>.|.|TRBJ2-7|TRBV29-1
CSVGWNALGQYF
TGCAGCGTTGGGTGGAACGCTTTGGGGCAGTACTTC
>.|.|TRBJ2-7|TRBV20-1
CSANSGASYEQYF
TGCAGTGCTAACTCAGGAGCCTCCTACGAGCAGTACTTC
>.|.|TRBJ2-3|TRBV6-1
CASRRFGTTDTQYF
TGTGCCAGCAGGCGTTTCGGGACAACAGATACGCAGTATTTT
>TRBD1|many|TRBJ2-3|TRBV27
CASSWTGPTDTQYF
TGTGCCAGCAGTTGGACAGGCCCCACAGATACGCAGTATTTT
>.|many|TRBJ2-7|TRBV11-2
CASSPLRGLTYEQYF
TGTGCCAGCAGTCCTCTGAGGGGATTAACCTACGAGCAGTACTTC
>.|.|TRBJ2-7|TRBV2
CASSDGYGPSYEQYF
TGTGCCAGCAGTGATGGGTACGGCCCATCCTACGAGCAGTACTTC
>.|few|TRBJ1-1|TRBV5-1
CASSLVSGPNTEAFF
TGCGCCAGCAGCTTGGTTTCCGGGCCGAACACTGAAGCTTTCTTT
>.|many|TRBJ2-3|TRBV6-2/TRBV6-3
CAARRVSGTDTQYF
TGTGCCGCACGCCGGGTTTCCGGCACAGATACGCAGTATTTT
>.|many|TRBJ2-3|TRBV27
CAISRRGADTQYF
TGTGCCATCTCCCGGAGGGGGGCAGATACGCAGTATTTT
>.|many|TRBJ1-4|TRBV3-1
CASSQVPMGWNEKLFF
TGTGCCAGCAGCCAAGTACCGATGGGATGGAATGAAAAACTGTTTTTT
>.|.|TRBJ2-2|TRBV7-9
CASSLSSGGQTGELFF
TGTGCCAGCAGCTTAAGTAGCGGCGGTCAAACCGGGGAGCTGTTTTTT
>.|.|TRBJ2-6|TRBV28
CASSFLLSSGANVLTF
TGTGCCAGCAGTTTCCTCCTAAGCTCCGGGGCCAACGTCCTGACTTTC
>TRBD2|many|TRBJ2-5|TRBV27
CASSYSGLAGGKKETQYF
TGTGCCAGCAGTTACTCGGGACTAGCGGGAGGAAAAAAAGAGACCCAGTACTTC
>TRBD1|few|TRBJ2-4|TRBV19
CASSIPGTENIQYF
TGTGCCAGTAGTATTCCCGGGACAGAAAACATTCAGTACTTC
>.|many|TRBJ1-2|TRBV19
CASSRETEEYGYTF
TGTGCCAGTAGTAGAGAGACGGAGGAATATGGCTACACCTTC